Described below is a single T cell receptor (beta chain) sequence and its context. Per the original methods: Researchers report that nucleated cell counts were estimated from reference gene primer amplification. TCRdb keeps only in-frame clones here, not all; method: immunoSEQ multiplex PCR. V and J calls and clone size follow that table, whereas D and trimming were derived from the DNA. The repertoire holds about 80,000 clones, with 78% as singletons. This specimen comes from a study of blood T cell repertoires in COVID-19. Study overall: The cDNA or gDNA used as material had been derived from T cells, B-cell-depleted T cells, or PBMCs.

The germline V gene has CDR1 SQVTM and CDR2 ANQGSEA. Germline trimming cut 3 bases from V and 3 bases from J; bases unmatched to any gene: 10. CDR3 size: 16 residues. The genes are TRBV29-1 and TRBJ2-3; 9 bases agree with TRBD1. Sequenced: peripheral blood. The clonotype was recovered from a human donor in a cohort sampled during active COVID-19. The CDR3 protein is CSVELQGQGGTDTQYF. CDR3 in DNA: TGCAGCGTTGAGCTTCAGGGACAGGGCGGGACAGATACGCAGTATTTT.